The text below deals with one TCR beta chain. Profiling relied on immunoSEQ multiplex PCR, and the TCRdb table lists in-frame clones only, not all of them. The sample shows hundreds of thousands of clones, roughly 90% of them seen only once. The data are from a study of blood T cell repertoires in COVID-19. Unmatched junction bases numbered 3, after V lost 5 bases and J lost 3 bases. Germline V lookup: CDR1 SSHAT, CDR2 FNYEAQ (reference sequence). The CDR3 totals 15 residues. Participants' reported clinical history set cohort assignment. The gene calls are TRBV7-7 and TRBJ2-3; 12 bases line up with TRBD2. Sequenced material: PBMCs or T cells enriched from blood (not recorded which). The origin of this receptor is a woman aged 30 to 39 who had recovered from COVID-19. CDR3 nucleotide sequence: TGTGCCAGCAGCACCGGACTAGCGGGGACAGATACGCAGTATTTT. Translating gives CASSTGLAGTDTQYF.